The clone carrying this TCR beta chain appeared a single time. This entry comes from a study of blood T cell repertoires in COVID-19. Looking at the study overall: Sites across the United States, Italy and Spain contributed samples from acute and convalescent COVID-19. From T cells, B-cell-depleted T cells, or PBMCs came the material, which was cDNA or gDNA.

Per the study methods: By means of reference gene primer amplification, nucleated cell counts were estimated. Assay: immunoSEQ multiplex PCR; the TCRdb copy retains only in-frame clones and omits some. V and J calls and clone size are as listed in that table; D and trimming were resolved from the DNA. Found here are roughly 170,000 clones, 85% to 90% of them singletons; the top ten hold about 1%. V was trimmed by 0 bases and J by 7 bases, leaving 16 bases between them. Germline lookup yields CDR1 SGHDT and CDR2 YYEEEE. The CDR3 loop spans 16 amino acids. The chain uses TRBV5-6 and TRBJ2-2, with D unclear. The material sequenced was peripheral blood. This sequence was found in a woman aged 18-29 years who had recovered from COVID-19. The CDR3 coding sequence is TGTGCCAGCAGCTTGGAAGCTTACGTCAAGATCGGGGAGCTGTTTTTT. Its protein product is CASSLEAYVKIGELFF.